Listed below are T cell receptor beta chains from one sample, sequenced in a study of CD8 T cells in ankylosing spondylitis. TCRdb re-derived calls from the 5' RACE reads in MiXCR, one entry per CDR3 protein. The sample lists some 400,000 distinct CDR3 sequences; around 22% were seen once. Sequenced: blood, either unsorted or a sorted T cell fraction (not recorded which). The origin of the receptors is a male donor with ankylosing spondylitis. Each CDR3 is given with its conserved first and last residue. The D gene is left open where the match is weak. The listing skips clone size in some rows; elsewhere it reads once, few, many or a size class.

J: TRBJ2-3; D: NA; V: TRBV30; size: NA; length: 11; DNA: TGTGCCTGGAGTTTATCCGATACGCAGTATTTT; CDR3: CAWSLSDTQYF
J: TRBJ1-1; D: NA; V: TRBV5-5; size: NA; length: 14; DNA: TGTGCCAGCAGCTTGGGACAGAAAAACACTGAAGCTTTCTTT; CDR3: CASSLGQKNTEAFF
J: TRBJ1-1; D: NA; V: TRBV12-3/TRBV12-4; size: many; length: 13; DNA: TGTGCCAGCAGTCCTATGATGAACACTGAAGCTTTCTTT; CDR3: CASSPMMNTEAFF
J: TRBJ1-6; D: NA; V: TRBV11-2; size: many; length: 13; DNA: TGTGCCAGCAGCTTAGATTATAATTCACCCCTCCACTTT; CDR3: CASSLDYNSPLHF
J: TRBJ2-4; D: NA; V: TRBV14; size: NA; length: 17; DNA: TGTGCCAGCAGCCAAGATTCTCAGGCGGGGACTAAAAACATTCAGTACTTC; CDR3: CASSQDSQAGTKNIQYF
J: TRBJ2-3; D: TRBD1; V: TRBV2; size: few; length: 16; DNA: TGTGCCAGCAGACCCAGAACAGGGGGGATCACAGATACGCAGTATTTT; CDR3: CASRPRTGGITDTQYF
J: TRBJ1-1; D: TRBD1; V: TRBV2; size: NA; length: 13; DNA: TGTGCCAGCAGCCTTACAGGGGGATGGGAAGCTTTCTTT; CDR3: CASSLTGGWEAFF
J: TRBJ2-1; D: TRBD1; V: TRBV28; size: few; length: 16; DNA: TGTGCCAGCAGCCGGACAGGACCCAACCACTACAATGAGCAGTTCTTC; CDR3: CASSRTGPNHYNEQFF
J: TRBJ2-3; D: NA; V: TRBV11-3; size: few; length: 17; DNA: TGTGCCAGCAGCTTAGGTTATGCGGTACCCAACTCAGATACGCAGTATTTT; CDR3: CASSLGYAVPNSDTQYF
J: TRBJ2-7; D: NA; V: TRBV9; size: few; length: 19; DNA: TGTGCCAGCAGCGACCTCCGGGACATCCCCATCAATCGTGTCTACGAGCAGTACTTC; CDR3: CASSDLRDIPINRVYEQYF
J: TRBJ2-3; D: TRBD2; V: TRBV9; size: NA; length: 18; DNA: TGTGCCAGCAGCGTAGGTGGACGGGGGAGGGGTGCCGCAGATACGCAGTATTTT; CDR3: CASSVGGRGRGAADTQYF
J: TRBJ2-1; D: NA; V: TRBV29-1; size: many; length: 12; DNA: TGCAGCGTGTCCCCCCGGGACAATGAGCAGTTCTTC; CDR3: CSVSPRDNEQFF
J: TRBJ2-7; D: NA; V: TRBV5-1; size: NA; length: 17; DNA: TGCGCCAGCAGCCGATTCACCGGGACAAGCCCGACCTACGAGCAGTACTTC; CDR3: CASSRFTGTSPTYEQYF
J: TRBJ2-5; D: TRBD1; V: TRBV20-1; size: few; length: 18; DNA: TGCAGTGCTAGAGGGATAGGGGGCTCCATCAAAAGCAAAGAGACCCAGTACTTC; CDR3: CSARGIGGSIKSKETQYF
J: TRBJ2-1; D: NA; V: TRBV9; size: many; length: 12; DNA: TGTGCCAGCAGCTTTTCGACTGGGGAGCAGTTCTTC; CDR3: CASSFSTGEQFF
J: TRBJ2-1; D: TRBD2; V: TRBV27; size: few; length: 13; DNA: TGTGCCAGCAATGGACGGCTAGCGGCCGAGCAGTTCTTC; CDR3: CASNGRLAAEQFF
J: TRBJ2-7; D: NA; V: TRBV6-2/TRBV6-3; size: few; length: 13; DNA: TGTGCCAGCAGTTTTCAGGACCCCTACGAGCAGTACTTC; CDR3: CASSFQDPYEQYF
J: TRBJ2-1; D: NA; V: TRBV12-3/TRBV12-4; size: few; length: 15; DNA: TGTGCCAGCAGTCGACAAAGGGGATGGGGCAATGAGCAGTTCTTC; CDR3: CASSRQRGWGNEQFF
J: TRBJ2-2; D: TRBD2; V: TRBV11-2; size: few; length: 16; DNA: TGTGCCAGCAGCTTAGGGTCTAGCGGGAGGACCGGGGAGCTGTTTTTT; CDR3: CASSLGSSGRTGELFF
J: TRBJ1-5; D: NA; V: TRBV28; size: NA; length: 17; DNA: TGTGCCAGCAGTAGTGTTGAAGGGCAGGGACGGTCTCAGCCCCAGCATTTT; CDR3: CASSSVEGQGRSQPQHF
J: TRBJ2-1; D: TRBD1; V: TRBV5-1; size: few; length: 15; DNA: TGCGCCAGCAGCTGGCCGGGACAGGGGTTCAATGAGCAGTTCTTC; CDR3: CASSWPGQGFNEQFF
J: TRBJ1-5; D: NA; V: TRBV2; size: few; length: 14; DNA: TGTGCCAGCAGTCAAGCTGGGGGCGGTCAGCCCCAGCATTTT; CDR3: CASSQAGGGQPQHF
J: TRBJ2-1; D: TRBD1; V: TRBV7-2; size: NA; length: 15; DNA: TGTGCCAGCAGCCAAGGACAGGGGAGGCACAATGAGCAGTTCTTC; CDR3: CASSQGQGRHNEQFF
J: TRBJ2-3; D: NA; V: TRBV14; size: NA; length: 17; DNA: TGTGCCAGCAGCAAAGGGACCGGGGGCTCAGGCACAGATACGCAGTATTTT; CDR3: CASSKGTGGSGTDTQYF
J: TRBJ1-1; D: NA; V: TRBV5-1; size: NA; length: 13; DNA: TGCGCCAGCAGCTTGGAACAGCAAAGAGGGGCTTTCTTT; CDR3: CASSLEQQRGAFF
J: TRBJ1-5; D: TRBD1; V: TRBV18; size: NA; length: 14; DNA: TGTGCCAGCTCAGAGGGACAGGGTCAACAGCCCCAGCATTTT; CDR3: CASSEGQGQQPQHF
J: TRBJ2-3; D: TRBD2; V: TRBV5-1; size: NA; length: 16; DNA: TGCGCCAGCAGCGACCGCTTTGCGGGAGCCACAGATACGCAGTATTTT; CDR3: CASSDRFAGATDTQYF
J: TRBJ1-5; D: NA; V: TRBV7-9; size: NA; length: 15; DNA: TGTGCCAGCAGCTTAGATTCACCTAGCAATCAGCCCCAGCATTTT; CDR3: CASSLDSPSNQPQHF
J: TRBJ2-2; D: NA; V: TRBV6-2/TRBV6-3; size: NA; length: 15; DNA: TGTGCCAGCAGTTACTCGGTTGTCTACACCGGGGAGCTGTTTTTT; CDR3: CASSYSVVYTGELFF
J: TRBJ2-5; D: TRBD1; V: TRBV27; size: once; length: 16; DNA: TGTGCCAGCAGTTCCGTAGACAGGGGGTTTAGGGAGACCCAGTACTTC; CDR3: CASSSVDRGFRETQYF
J: TRBJ2-5; D: TRBD2; V: TRBV13; size: NA; length: 15; DNA: TGTGCCAGCAGCTTAGGCCTAGCGGTACGCGAGACCCAGTACTTC; CDR3: CASSLGLAVRETQYF
J: TRBJ2-5; D: TRBD1; V: TRBV7-2; size: many; length: 14; DNA: TGTGCCAGCAGCATCCCAGGGACAGGAGGGACCCAGTACTTC; CDR3: CASSIPGTGGTQYF
J: TRBJ2-5; D: NA; V: TRBV21-1; size: NA; length: 16; DNA: TGTGCCAGCAGCAAAGGGGACTCCGCTGAGGGAGAGACCCGGTACTTC; CDR3: CASSKGDSAEGETRYF
J: TRBJ2-5; D: TRBD1; V: TRBV7-3; size: NA; length: 15; DNA: TGTGCCAGCAGCTTAGACAGGGGGCTCCAAGAGACCCAGTACTTC; CDR3: CASSLDRGLQETQYF
J: TRBJ2-5; D: NA; V: TRBV10-2; size: NA; length: 13; DNA: TGCGCCAGCACTGGGACTTCGAAAGAGACCCAGTACTTC; CDR3: CASTGTSKETQYF
J: TRBJ2-1; D: NA; V: TRBV28; size: many; length: 12; DNA: TGTGCCAGCAGTTCCCGCCGACCCGAGCAGTTCTTC; CDR3: CASSSRRPEQFF
J: TRBJ2-1; D: NA; V: TRBV5-1; size: NA; length: 17; DNA: TGCGCCAGCAGGCAAAGCCATAGCCCACTGGCCTACAATGAGCAGTTCTTC; CDR3: CASRQSHSPLAYNEQFF
J: TRBJ2-7; D: NA; V: TRBV7-2; size: NA; length: 14; DNA: TGTGCCAGCAGCTTAATAGGGCGGGGCTACGAGCAGTACTTC; CDR3: CASSLIGRGYEQYF
J: TRBJ2-5; D: NA; V: TRBV7-2; size: NA; length: 12; DNA: TGTGCCAGCAGCCCTGAGCAAGAGACCCAGTACTTC; CDR3: CASSPEQETQYF
J: TRBJ1-4; D: NA; V: TRBV9; size: few; length: 16; DNA: TGTGCCAGCAGCCCCCGGCAGGGATCAACTAATGAAAAACTGTTTTTT; CDR3: CASSPRQGSTNEKLFF
J: TRBJ1-3; D: NA; V: TRBV29-1; size: few; length: 12; DNA: TGCAGCGCCACGTACCCTGGAAACACCATATATTTT; CDR3: CSATYPGNTIYF
J: TRBJ1-2; D: NA; V: TRBV7-8; size: few; length: 16; DNA: TGTGCCAGCAGCTTAAGAACAGGGCTAGGCGGTTATGGCTACACCTTC; CDR3: CASSLRTGLGGYGYTF
J: TRBJ2-3; D: NA; V: TRBV20-1; size: NA; length: 16; DNA: TGCAGTCCGACCGCGGGATACGGGAGCATTGGAGATACGCAGTATTTT; CDR3: CSPTAGYGSIGDTQYF
J: TRBJ1-5; D: TRBD1; V: TRBV12-3/TRBV12-4; size: NA; length: 17; DNA: TGTGCCAGCAGTTTAGGAGCAGGGGGTGGAAGCAATCAGCCCCAGCATTTT; CDR3: CASSLGAGGGSNQPQHF
J: TRBJ2-1; D: TRBD2; V: TRBV5-1; size: once; length: 16; DNA: TGCGCCAGCAGCCTCTGGACGGGGGGAGACTACAATGAGCAGTTCTTC; CDR3: CASSLWTGGDYNEQFF
J: TRBJ2-1; D: TRBD2; V: TRBV9; size: NA; length: 16; DNA: TGTGCCAGCAGCGCCTCGACTAGCGGGAGTTACAATGAGCAGTTCTTC; CDR3: CASSASTSGSYNEQFF
J: TRBJ1-1; D: NA; V: TRBV7-2; size: NA; length: 14; DNA: TGTGCCAGCAGCTTAGAGTCTGGGCGAAGTGAAGCTTTCTTT; CDR3: CASSLESGRSEAFF
J: TRBJ1-6; D: NA; V: TRBV25-1; size: few; length: 14; DNA: TGTGCCAGCAGTGATTTCCAGGGTGATTCACCCCTCCACTTT; CDR3: CASSDFQGDSPLHF
J: TRBJ1-1; D: NA; V: TRBV9; size: NA; length: 15; DNA: TGTGCCAGCAGCGTGATGGACACAATGAACACTGAAGCTTTCTTT; CDR3: CASSVMDTMNTEAFF